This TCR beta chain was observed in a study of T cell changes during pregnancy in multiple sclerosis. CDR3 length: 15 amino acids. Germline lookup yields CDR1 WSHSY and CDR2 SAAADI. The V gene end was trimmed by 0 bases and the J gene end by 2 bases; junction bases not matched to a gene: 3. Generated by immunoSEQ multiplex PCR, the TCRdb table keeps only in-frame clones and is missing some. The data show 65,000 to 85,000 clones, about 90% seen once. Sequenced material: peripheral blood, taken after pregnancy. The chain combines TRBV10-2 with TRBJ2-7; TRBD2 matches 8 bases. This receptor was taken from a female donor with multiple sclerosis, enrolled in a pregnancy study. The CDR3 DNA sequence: TGCGCCAGCAGTGAGTCGACGGGAGGGCCCTACGAGCAGTACTTC. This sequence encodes CASSESTGGPYEQYF.